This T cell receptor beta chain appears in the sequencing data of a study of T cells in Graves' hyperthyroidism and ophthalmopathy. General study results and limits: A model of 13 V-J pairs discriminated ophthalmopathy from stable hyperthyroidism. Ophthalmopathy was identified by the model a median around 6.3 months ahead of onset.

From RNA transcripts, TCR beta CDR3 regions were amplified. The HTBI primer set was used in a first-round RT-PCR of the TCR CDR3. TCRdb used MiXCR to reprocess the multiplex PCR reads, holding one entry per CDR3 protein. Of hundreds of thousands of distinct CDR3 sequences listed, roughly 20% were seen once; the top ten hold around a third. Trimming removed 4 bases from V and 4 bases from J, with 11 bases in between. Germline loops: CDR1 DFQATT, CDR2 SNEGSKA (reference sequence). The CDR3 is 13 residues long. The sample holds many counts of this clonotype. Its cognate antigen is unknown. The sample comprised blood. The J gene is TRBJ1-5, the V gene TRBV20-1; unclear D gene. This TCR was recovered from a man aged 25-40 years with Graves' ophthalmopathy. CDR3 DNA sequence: TGCAGTGCTACTCTGTCCCTTAATCAGCCCCAGCATTTT. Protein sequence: CSATLSLNQPQHF.